This T cell receptor beta chain was retrieved from a study of control samples from healthy donors and cancer patients. Libraries were prepared by immunoSEQ multiplex PCR; TCRdb keeps only in-frame clonotypes and omits some of them. The sample has about 100,000 clones, about 90% seen once. The V end lost 5 bases, the J end lost 6 bases, and 10 bases lay between the germline ends. The CDR3 runs to 14 residues. CDR1 KGHDR and CDR2 SFDVKD come from the germline V gene. This sequence was found in a woman between 50 and 59 years old in good health. This rearrangement joins TRBV24-1 to TRBJ1-6; no reliable D call. Sequencing was performed on blood. The CDR3 sequence is CATSGPAPNSPLHF. Here the CDR3 DNA reads TGTGCCACCAGTGGTCCAGCTCCTAATTCACCCCTCCACTTT.